This is a list of T cell receptor beta chains from one sample in a study of blood T cell repertoires in COVID-19. This table comes from immunoSEQ multiplex PCR, and its TCRdb copy is limited to in-frame clones, with some not included. The sample yields about 180,000 clones, around 89% seen once. Sequencing was performed on peripheral blood. All receptors come from a woman in her thirties with acute or convalescent COVID-19. CDR3s include the opening cysteine and the closing phenylalanine or tryptophan. The D gene is left open where the match is weak. Clone size is not always given. Where it is, it says once, few, many or a class for expanded clones.

TRBV9	.	TRBJ2-5	.	14	CASSDGQSQETQYF	TGTGCCAGCAGCGACGGACAGTCACAAGAGACCCAGTACTTC
TRBV3-1/TRBV3-2	.	TRBJ1-5	.	16	CASSYGGARVNQPQHF	TGTGCCAGCAGCTATGGCGGGGCCAGGGTAAATCAGCCCCAGCATTTT
TRBV3-1/TRBV3-2	.	TRBJ2-7	TRBD1	16	CASSPLQGAPYYEQYF	TGTGCCAGCAGCCCCTTGCAGGGGGCCCCTTACTACGAGCAGTACTTC
TRBV2	.	TRBJ1-2	.	12	CASRRDTYGYTF	TGTGCCAGCCGCCGGGATACCTATGGCTACACCTTC
TRBV4-2	few	TRBJ2-2	TRBD1	15	CASSNRDRVPGELFF	TGTGCCAGCAGCAACCGGGACAGGGTCCCCGGGGAGCTGTTTTTT
TRBV14	.	TRBJ2-7	.	14	CASSPTLVVDEQYF	TGTGCCAGCAGCCCCACCCTAGTCGTAGACGAGCAGTACTTC
TRBV5-5	.	TRBJ2-2	TRBD1	20	CASSSQLLRQGARRTGELFF	TGTGCCAGCAGCTCCCAATTATTACGACAGGGGGCTAGGAGGACCGGGGAGCTGTTTTTT
TRBV6-5	once	TRBJ2-3	.	12	CASSRYQDTQYF	TGTGCCAGCAGTCGGTACCAAGATACGCAGTATTTT
TRBV5-1	.	TRBJ2-5	TRBD2	15	CASSPQTSGRETQYF	TGCGCCAGCAGCCCTCAGACTAGCGGGAGGGAGACCCAGTACTTC
TRBV28	.	TRBJ1-2	.	14	CASSSEDLSYGYTF	TGTGCCAGCAGTTCGGAGGATCTTTCCTATGGCTACACCTTC
TRBV3-1/TRBV3-2	.	TRBJ2-4	TRBD2	13	CASSQNLGGIQYF	TGTGCCAGCAGCCAAAATCTGGGGGGGATTCAGTACTTC